One and the same sample provided the 29 T cell receptor beta chains below, sequenced in a study of cytomegalovirus exposure and HLA in healthy donors. Use of 60 Vbeta and 13 Jbeta primers characterized the PCR. TCRdb's table, derived via immunoSEQ multiplex PCR, lists solely in-frame clones and lacks some. The repertoire holds 150,000 to 180,000 clones, with around 79% as singletons. Sequencing was carried out using PBMCs. These receptors were obtained from a man aged 30 to 39 in good health and CMV-seropositive.

The V gene is TRBV27, the J gene TRBJ2-7, with 9 bases fitting TRBD2. After removal of 8 bases from V and 4 bases from J, the junction contained 6 bases not matched to a gene. The CDR3 is made up of 13 amino acids. The V gene's germline CDR1 is MNHEY and CDR2 SMNVEV (reference sequence). The CDR3 sequence is CASGTSRLYEQYF. CDR3 sequence (DNA): TGTGCCAGCGGGACTAGCAGACTATACGAGCAGTACTTC.

The J gene is TRBJ1-6, the V gene TRBV4-1; D remains ambiguous. Trimming cost V 0 bases and J 8 bases, with 20 bases left between them. The germline V gene encodes CDR1 MGHRA and CDR2 YSYEKL. The CDR3 sequence is 18 residues long. CDR3 sequence: CASSQEDGVKVSYSPLHF. The CDR3, as DNA: TGCGCCAGCAGCCAAGAAGACGGGGTCAAAGTTTCCTATTCACCCCTCCACTTT.

V and J are TRBV10-2 and TRBJ2-5, with TRBD1 matching over 7 bases. The CDR3 is 15 residues long. V gave up 8 bases and J gave up 5 bases; unmatched junction bases: 14. The germline gives CDR1 WSHSY, CDR2 SAAADI. CDR3: CASSPPRGQGETQYF. The CDR3 DNA is TGCGCCAGCTCCCCCCCGAGGGGGCAAGGGGAGACCCAGTACTTC.

The rearrangement joins TRBV7-9 to TRBJ2-5, with D perhaps matching TRBD1 (6 bases). V was cut by 5 bases and J by 2 bases, with 18 bases left in between. Per the germline V gene, CDR1 is SEHNR and CDR2 is FQNEAQ (reference sequence). The CDR3 is 16 residues long. This chain's CDR3 is CASSLWGQGRQETQYF. The CDR3 coding sequence is TGTGCCAGCAGCCTCTGGGGGCAGGGAAGGCAAGAGACCCAGTACTTC. The whole variable domain, remainder taken from reference TRBV7-9 and TRBJ2-5, is DTGVSQNPRHKITKRGQNVTFRCDPISEHNRLYWYRQTLGQGPEFLTYFQNEAQLEKSRLLSDRFSAERPKGSFSTLEIQRTEQGDSAMYLCASSLWGQGRQETQYFGPGTRLLVL.

The rearrangement joins TRBV6-6 to TRBJ1-1; D ambiguous. Trimming removed 10 bases from V and 1 base from J, with 13 bases in between. The CDR3 has 13 residues. The germline V gene has CDR1 MNHNY and CDR2 SVGAGI (reference sequence). CDR3 sequence reads: CATSSRQNTEAFF. As DNA, the CDR3 is TGTGCCACGAGTTCCAGGCAGAACACTGAAGCTTTCTTT.

This chain connects TRBV9 to TRBJ2-3; 12 nucleotides agree with TRBD2. Germline lookup yields CDR1 SGDLS and CDR2 YYNGEE. This CDR3 region has 15 residues. V was clipped by 5 bases and J by 5 bases; unmatched bases: 6. DNA of the CDR3: TGTGCCAGCAGTTCATGGACTAGCGGGAAAGATACGCAGTATTTT. As protein: CASSSWTSGKDTQYF. The whole variable domain, filled in from reference TRBV9 and TRBJ2-3, reads DSGVTQTPKHLITATGQRVTLRCSPRSGDLSVYWYQQSLDQGLQFLIQYYNGEERAKGNILERFSAQQFPDLHSELNLSSLELGDSALYFCASSSWTSGKDTQYFGPGTRLTVL.

This clone was detected only a few times. This chain uses TRBV19 with TRBJ1-1; D unclear. V shed 7 bases and J shed 8 bases, with 14 bases lying between them. This CDR3 contains 12 residues. Germline assignment: CDR1 LNHDA and CDR2 SQIVND (reference sequence). This CDR3 is CASKAEGREAFF. In DNA, the CDR3 is TGTGCCAGTAAGGCTGAGGGTCGCGAAGCTTTCTTT.

On this clone itself: This sample includes further DNA sequences coding for the same CDR3. This chain joins TRBV18 and TRBJ1-5; no clear D gene. The CDR3 sequence is 14 residues long. Germline lookup yields CDR1 KGHSH and CDR2 LQKENI. Trimming left V 3 bases short and J 3 bases short, with 9 bases between. For the CDR3, the DNA is TGTGCCAGCTCACCCAGACGGGACAATCAGCCCCAGCATTTT. It yields the protein CASSPRRDNQPQHF. Complete variable domain (other parts from reference TRBV18 and TRBJ1-5): NAGVMQNPRHLVRRRGQEARLRCSPMKGHSHVYWYRQLPEEGLKFMVYLQKENIIDESGMPKERFSAEFPKEGPSILRIQQVVRGDSAAYFCASSPRRDNQPQHFGDGTRLSIL.

The chain combines TRBV5-4 with TRBJ1-2, with D perhaps TRBD1 (6 bases). CDR1 and CDR2 from the germline V gene are SGHNT and YYREEE (reference sequence). V shed 4 bases and J shed 4 bases, with 14 bases lying between them. The CDR3 covers 14 residues. For the CDR3, the DNA is TGTGCCAGCAGCCCTATAGGGACAAGCTATGGCTACACCTTC. Its protein product is CASSPIGTSYGYTF.

This clone turned up a few times. The chain has TRBV18 and TRBJ2-7; tentative D call: TRBD1 (6 bases). The CDR3 loop spans 12 amino acids. Germline V gene lookup returns CDR1 KGHSH and CDR2 LQKENI. The germline V and J ends were trimmed by 11 bases and 1 base, with 12 bases remaining between them. CDR3 protein: CAVRGESYEQYF. The CDR3 bases are TGTGCCGTCAGGGGTGAGTCCTACGAGCAGTACTTC. Drawing the rest from reference TRBV18 and TRBJ2-7, the complete variable domain is NAGVMQNPRHLVRRRGQEARLRCSPMKGHSHVYWYRQLPEEGLKFMVYLQKENIIDESGMPKERFSAEFPKEGPSILRIQQVVRGDSAAYFCAVRGESYEQYFGPGTRLTVT.

The CDR3 is CASSSGLAGEQFF. CDR3 coding DNA: TGTGCCAGCAGTTCCGGACTAGCGGGCGAGCAGTTCTTC. The chain employs TRBV27 and TRBJ2-1; 11 bases agree with TRBD2. J was trimmed by 10 bases and V by 4 bases; bases with no gene match: 3. This CDR3 contains 13 residues. The germline CDR1 and CDR2 sequences are MNHEY and SMNVEV (reference sequence).

This clone was found a few times. Germline is not matched at one junction end, which may reflect a read error. The chain's CDR3 is CASSPGRPSRTDF. Here the CDR3 DNA reads TGTGCCAGCAGTCCGGGTAGACCTAGCAGAACGGATTTT. The genes are TRBV27 and TRBJ2-3; D is possibly TRBD2 (5 bases). CDR1 is MNHEY and CDR2 is SMNVEV in the germline V gene (reference sequence). The CDR3 loop spans 13 amino acids.

The genes are TRBV10-3 and TRBJ1-1; maybe TRBD1 (5 bases). Germline assignment: CDR1 ENHRY and CDR2 SYGVKD. CDR3 size: 14 residues. The V gene lost 6 bases and the J gene lost 6 bases, with 17 bases spanning the gap. The CDR3 DNA reads TGTGCCATCAGCCGGGGGGAGGGCTCGTCTGAAGCTTTCTTT. Translating gives CAISRGEGSSEAFF.

This chain connects TRBV10-2 to TRBJ2-5, with 8 bases that match TRBD2. CDR1 and CDR2 from the germline V gene are WSHSY and SAAADI. CDR3 size: 15 residues. The junction had 9 bases not matched to a gene; V was cut back by 4 bases and J by 5 bases. CDR3 sequence (DNA): TGCGCCAGCAGTGTGGCGGGGGGCGGTAGGGAGACCCAGTACTTC. Translation gives CASSVAGGGRETQYF.

There are a few counts of this clone. This chain connects TRBV7-9 to TRBJ1-2; 9 bases fit TRBD1. V gave up 2 bases and J gave up 7 bases; unmatched junction bases: 5. Germline CDR1 and CDR2: SEHNR and FQNEAQ (reference sequence). The length of the CDR3 is 14 residues. The CDR3 sequence: CASSLLQGALGYTF. For the CDR3, the DNA is TGTGCCAGCAGCTTACTACAGGGGGCTCTTGGCTACACCTTC.

This chain joins TRBV5-1 and TRBJ1-3; a weak D match, TRBD1 (5 bases). Per the germline V gene, CDR1 is SGHRS and CDR2 is YFSETQ. CDR3 length equals 15 residues. The V and J ends lost 3 bases and 1 base respectively, with 11 bases between them. CDR3 sequence: CASSSVGTSGNTIYF. The CDR3 DNA sequence: TGCGCCAGCAGCTCCGTGGGGACTTCTGGAAACACCATATATTTT. The full variable domain, in which reference TRBV5-1 and TRBJ1-3 provide the parts outside the CDR3, is KAGVTQTPRYLIKTRGQQVTLSCSPISGHRSVSWYQQTPGQGLQFLFEYFSETQRNKGNFPGRFSGRQFSNSRSEMNVSTLELGDSALYLCASSSVGTSGNTIYFGEGSWLTVV.

V gene TRBV7-3 combines with J gene TRBJ2-1, with TRBD2 matching 10 bases. The CDR3 is 15 residues long. Germline CDR1 and CDR2: SGHTA and FQGTGA. Unmatched junction bases numbered 6, after V lost 5 bases and J lost 5 bases. Here the CDR3 reads CASSPLAGGNNEQFF. The CDR3 bases are TGTGCCAGCAGCCCGTTAGCGGGGGGTAACAATGAGCAGTTCTTC.

The chain joins TRBV30 to TRBJ2-5; 8 nucleotides line up with TRBD2. The tail of the sequence fits TRBJ2-7 better, so the J call may be wrong. Germline CDR1 GTSNPN, CDR2 SVGIG (reference sequence). CDR3 length: 13 residues. DNA for the CDR3: TGTGCCTGGGATAGCGGGACGTTTTCCGAGCAGTACTTC. Encoded protein: CAWDSGTFSEQYF.

The chain couples TRBV5-4 to TRBJ2-1; 7 bases are a match to TRBD2. The CDR3 sequence is 17 residues long. Germline-derived CDR1 and CDR2 are SGHNT and YYREEE (reference sequence). The V gene end was trimmed by 4 bases and the J gene end by 9 bases; junction bases not matched to a gene: 19. In DNA, the CDR3 is TGTGCCAGCAGCCCCCTGGGGGGAGCGGGGCCCTCTGCTGAGCAGTTCTTC. Its translation: CASSPLGGAGPSAEQFF.

The J gene is TRBJ2-3, the V gene TRBV30; 11 bases match TRBD2. Trimming at V came to 1 base and at J to 5 bases, leaving 5 bases not matched to a gene. This CDR3 is built from 15 residues. CDR1 is GTSNPN and CDR2 is SVGIG in the germline V gene (reference sequence). CDR3 loop: CAWSAGLAGGDTQYF. The DNA of the CDR3 is TGTGCCTGGAGTGCCGGACTAGCGGGCGGAGATACGCAGTATTTT.

This clone was counted once. The chain has TRBV7-4 and TRBJ1-1; 8 positions agree with TRBD1. Germline values: CDR1 SGHVT, CDR2 SQSDAQ. The length of the CDR3 is 12 residues. The junction had 4 bases not matched to a gene; V was cut back by 8 bases and J by 5 bases. CDR3 sequence (DNA): TGTGCCAGCGAGGACAGGGAGACTGAAGCTTTCTTT. Its protein is CASEDRETEAFF.

This chain links TRBV7-2 with TRBJ1-1; D may be TRBD1 (5 bases). CDR1 SGHTA and CDR2 FQGNSA come from the germline V gene. The CDR3 consists of 13 residues. V lost 4 bases to trimming and J lost 10 bases, with 16 bases between them. The CDR3 region has the DNA TGTGCCAGCAGCTCAGACAGACTTTCGGGAGCTTTCTTT. Its translation: CASSSDRLSGAFF.

The CDR3 bases are TGTGCCAGCAGTAAAATCCCGGGACAGGTATCTAACTATGGCTACACCTTC. Translating it yields CASSKIPGQVSNYGYTF. The J gene is TRBJ1-2, the V gene TRBV28; 8 bases map to TRBD1. After removal of 5 bases from V and 0 bases from J, the junction contained 11 bases not matched to a gene. CDR1 MDHEN and CDR2 SYDVKM come from the germline V gene. CDR3 length: 17 residues.

This rearrangement joins TRBV5-1 to TRBJ2-3; 9 bases are shared with TRBD1. There are 16 residues in the CDR3. CDR1 and CDR2 (germline): SGHRS, YFSETQ. J lost 5 bases, V lost 3 bases, and 10 bases had no gene match. The CDR3 coding sequence is TGCGCCAGCAGCTCTCTGGGGACAGGGCTGGGAGATACGCAGTATTTT. It encodes CASSSLGTGLGDTQYF.

The chain links TRBV5-5 to TRBJ2-5, with D uncertain. CDR1 and CDR2 from the germline V gene are SGHKS and YYEKEE (reference sequence). V lost 2 bases and J lost 4, with 9 bases in between. This CDR3 is 13 amino acids long. The CDR3 loop reads CASSFQVGETQYF. DNA of the CDR3: TGTGCCAGCAGCTTCCAGGTAGGAGAGACCCAGTACTTC.

CDR3: CASSLDRGYSGNTIYF. The CDR3 region has the DNA TGTGCCAGCAGCTTAGATCGGGGATACTCTGGAAACACCATATATTTT. This chain links TRBV7-2 with TRBJ1-3; D is uncertain. V lost 1 base to trimming and J lost 0 bases, with 10 bases between them. CDR1 and CDR2 (germline): SGHTA, FQGNSA. This CDR3 has 16 residues.

This clone was seen just once. The chain uses TRBV29-1 and TRBJ1-1; 10 bases agree with TRBD1. The V segment lost 6 bases and the J segment 3 bases; nucleotides outside the gene matches: 7. The germline CDR1 and CDR2 sequences are SQVTM and ANQGSEA. This CDR3 has 14 residues. CDR3 amino acids: CSVRDRGIDTEAFF. The CDR3, as DNA: TGCAGCGTCCGGGACAGGGGTATAGACACTGAAGCTTTCTTT. The variable domain in full, with the rest retrieved from reference TRBV29-1 and TRBJ1-1, is SAVISQKPSRDICQRGTSLTIQCQVDSQVTMMFWYRQQPGQSLTLIATANQGSEATYESGFVIDKFPISRPNLTFSTLTVSNMSPEDSSIYLCSVRDRGIDTEAFFGQGTRLTVV.

In DNA, the CDR3 is TGTGCCATCAGTTACCGGGACAGGAACACTGAAGCTTTCTTT. It codes for CAISYRDRNTEAFF. The gene calls are TRBV10-3 and TRBJ1-1, with TRBD1 matching 7 bases. The CDR3 consists of 14 residues. The V gene end was trimmed by 5 bases and the J gene end by 1 base; junction bases not matched to a gene: 4. Germline V lookup: CDR1 ENHRY, CDR2 SYGVKD.

This chain links TRBV7-2 with TRBJ2-7; 9 bases line up with TRBD1. The CDR3 is made up of 14 amino acids. Germline values: CDR1 SGHTA, CDR2 FQGNSA. Unmatched junction bases numbered 8, after V lost 5 bases and J lost 6 bases. The CDR3 DNA reads TGTGCCAGCAGCACAAGGGCGACAGGGGGCGAGCAGTACTTC. Its protein product is CASSTRATGGEQYF.